These 25 T cell receptor beta chains originate from one sample sequenced in a study of cytomegalovirus exposure and HLA in healthy donors. The PCR made use of 60 Vbeta and 13 Jbeta primers. The assay was immunoSEQ multiplex PCR, and TCRdb's table has in-frame clones only and misses some. Among about 97,000 clones listed, around 79% were seen once. Sequencing was done on a sample of PBMCs. All receptors derive from a woman aged 40 to 49 in good health and CMV-seronegative.

The CDR3 sequence is CASSLGADTSTDTQYF. In DNA form, the CDR3 reads TGTGCCAGCAGCTTGGGTGCGGACACTAGCACAGATACGCAGTATTTT. The chain is built from TRBV5-4 and TRBJ2-3; a weak D match, TRBD1 (5 bases). This CDR3 comprises 16 residues. CDR1 and CDR2 from the germline V gene are SGHNT and YYREEE (reference sequence). The V end lost 0 bases, the J end lost 0 bases, and 11 bases lay between the germline ends.

Comment on this clone: At one end the junction does not follow the germline gene, possibly because of a read error. V is TRBV7-9 and J is TRBJ1-4; 8 bases agree with TRBD1. Germline-derived CDR1 and CDR2 are SEHNR and FQNEAQ (reference sequence). The CDR3 sequence is 14 residues long. CDR3 in DNA: TGTTCCAGCAGCCAACAGGGGGTGAAGGAAAAACTGTTTTTT. This translates into CSSSQQGVKEKLFF.

V is TRBV9 and J is TRBJ1-2; a possible D gene is TRBD1 (6 bases). The CDR3 is 15 residues long. Trimming stripped 3 bases from V and 2 bases from J, with 14 bases between. Per the germline V gene, CDR1 is SGDLS and CDR2 is YYNGEE. CDR3 loop: CASSAPGHPNYGYTF. CDR3 in DNA: TGTGCCAGCAGCGCCCCGGGACATCCAAACTATGGCTACACCTTC.

Notes on this clone: The sample holds other DNA sequences that translate to the same CDR3. The gene calls are TRBV27 and TRBJ1-5, with 7 nucleotides matching TRBD1. Germline V gives CDR1 MNHEY, CDR2 SMNVEV (reference sequence). This CDR3 comprises 14 residues. V lost 6 bases and J lost 7; bases outside the gene matches: 9. The CDR3, as DNA: TGTGCCAGCAGCCTACAGGGGACCCACCAGCCCCAGCATTTT. It translates to CASSLQGTHQPQHF.

V is TRBV19 and J is TRBJ2-2; 12 nucleotides line up with TRBD2. J gave up 4 bases and V 8 bases, and 14 bases lay outside the gene matches. CDR3 length equals 18 residues. Germline V gives CDR1 LNHDA, CDR2 SQIVND (reference sequence). The CDR3 region has the DNA TGTGCCAGTCTCCCTACTAGCGGGGGGTCCCCGAGCACCGGGGAGCTGTTTTTT. Protein product: CASLPTSGGSPSTGELFF. Complete variable domain (other parts from reference TRBV19 and TRBJ2-2): DGGITQSPKYLFRKEGQNVTLSCEQNLNHDAMYWYRQDPGQGLRLIYYSQIVNDFQKGDIAEGYSVSREKKESFPLTVTSAQKNPTAFYLCASLPTSGGSPSTGELFFGEGSRLTVL.

The rearrangement links TRBV11-2 to TRBJ2-3; 9 bases line up with TRBD2. Germline V gene data show CDR1 as SGHAT and CDR2 as FQNNGV. This CDR3 has 14 residues. The V gene end was trimmed by 1 base and the J gene end by 4 bases; junction bases not matched to a gene: 0. The CDR3 protein is CASSLGTSADTQYF. The CDR3, as DNA: TGTGCCAGCAGCTTAGGGACTAGCGCAGATACGCAGTATTTT. Full variable domain (remainder filled in from reference TRBV11-2 and TRBJ2-3): EAGVAQSPRYKIIEKRQSVAFWCNPISGHATLYWYQQILGQGPKLLIQFQNNGVVDDSQLPKDRFSAERLKGVDSTLKIQPAKLEDSAVYLCASSLGTSADTQYFGPGTRLTVL.

V gene TRBV5-1 combines with J gene TRBJ1-2; D is ambiguous. Between the trimmed V and J ends, which lost 0 bases and 3 bases, there was a span of 12 bases. The CDR3 totals 15 residues. Germline CDR1 reads SGHRS; CDR2 reads YFSETQ. The CDR3 DNA follows: TGCGCCAGCAGCTTGGGAGGTGGGGAGGACTATGGCTACACCTTC. This gives the protein CASSLGGGEDYGYTF.

This clone was detected a few times. The gene calls are TRBV28 and TRBJ2-3; 13 bases map to TRBD2. The germline CDR1 and CDR2 sequences are MDHEN and SYDVKM. Unmatched junction bases numbered 0, after V lost 6 bases and J lost 0 bases. The CDR3 covers 15 residues. CDR3: CASRGLAGSTDTQYF. The CDR3 DNA is TGTGCCAGCAGGGGACTAGCGGGGAGCACAGATACGCAGTATTTT.

The chain carries TRBV6-1 and TRBJ2-5, with 8 nucleotides matching TRBD1. The CDR3 spans 16 residues. After removal of 4 bases from V and 5 bases from J, the junction contained 12 bases not matched to a gene. The germline CDR1 and CDR2 sequences are MNHNS and SASEGT. The CDR3 sequence: CASSVRQGLQGETQYF. CDR3 nucleotide sequence: TGTGCCAGCAGTGTGAGACAGGGGCTCCAAGGGGAGACCCAGTACTTC.

The V call is TRBV2, the J call TRBJ2-4, with TRBD2 identical over 8 bases. V lost 2 bases and J lost 3; bases outside the gene matches: 6. Germline-derived CDR1 and CDR2 are SNHLY and FYNNEI. CDR3 length: 16 residues. As DNA, the CDR3 is TGTGCCAGCAGTGAACCAGAGCGGGAGATCAAAAACATTCAGTACTTC. Protein product: CASSEPEREIKNIQYF.

CDR3 sequence (DNA): TGTGCCAGCAGCTTAGAGGCAGGGGGCGAGGGCAATCAGCCCCAGCATTTT. Translated: CASSLEAGGEGNQPQHF. The chain recombines TRBV7-2 with TRBJ1-5, with 8 bases lining up with TRBD1. Per germline, CDR1 SGHTA and CDR2 FQGNSA. The CDR3 is 17 residues long. V dropped 1 base and J dropped 2; count of bases not matched to a gene: 7.

The chain couples TRBV14 to TRBJ2-5, with 11 bases matching TRBD1. The CDR3 totals 18 residues. V lost 5 bases to trimming and J lost 1 base; unmatched junction nucleotides: 12. CDR1 and CDR2 (germline): SGHDN, FVKESK. CDR3 DNA: TGTGCCAGCAGCTACGGACAGGGGGCGCACATAGGCCAAGAGACCCAGTACTTC. Its protein is CASSYGQGAHIGQETQYF.

The chain couples TRBV5-4 to TRBJ2-1; 11 positions agree with TRBD2. Germline V gives CDR1 SGHNT, CDR2 YYREEE (reference sequence). V lost 4 bases to trimming and J lost 3 bases; unmatched junction nucleotides: 6. This CDR3 spans 16 amino acids. In nucleotides, the CDR3 is TGTGCCAGCAGCCCGACTAGCGGGGTCCTCTACAATGAGCAGTTCTTC. Its protein product is CASSPTSGVLYNEQFF.

This clone was found once. This chain joins TRBV5-1 and TRBJ2-1; the D gene is possibly TRBD2 (5 bases). Germline CDR1 reads SGHRS; CDR2 reads YFSETQ. Trimming pared 5 bases from V and 9 bases from J, leaving 24 bases between. The CDR3 is made up of 16 amino acids. CDR3: CASSSSREQSSREQFF. Here the CDR3 DNA reads TGCGCCAGCAGTAGTAGCCGGGAACAGTCCAGCCGTGAGCAGTTCTTC.

The V call is TRBV28, the J call TRBJ2-1, with D possibly matching TRBD1 (6 bases). Germline CDR1 MDHEN, CDR2 SYDVKM. V lost 2 bases and J lost 5, with 10 bases in between. The CDR3 runs to 14 residues. The CDR3 DNA reads TGTGCCAGCAGTTTAGGGGGCAGGAACAATGAGCAGTTCTTC. Protein sequence: CASSLGGRNNEQFF. The full variable domain, rest sourced from reference TRBV28 and TRBJ2-1, is DVKVTQSSRYLVKRTGEKVFLECVQDMDHENMFWYRQDPGLGLRLIYFSYDVKMKEKGDIPEGYSVSREKKERFSLILESASTNQTSMYLCASSLGGRNNEQFFGPGTRLTVL.

The J gene is TRBJ2-1, the V gene TRBV28; weak D call: TRBD2 (6 bases). The V end lost 5 bases, the J end lost 9 bases, and 17 bases lay between the germline ends. Germline CDR1 reads MDHEN; CDR2 reads SYDVKM. CDR3 length: 14 residues. CDR3 coding DNA: TGTGCCAGCAGTCCTACCCGGGAGCGAGGTGAGCAGTTCTTC. It translates to CASSPTRERGEQFF.

The rearrangement links TRBV7-9 to TRBJ2-6; 10 bases agree with TRBD1. CDR1 SEHNR and CDR2 FQNEAQ come from the germline V gene (reference sequence). The V and J ends lost 4 bases and 3 bases, in that order; junction bases with no gene match: 6. This CDR3 is 17 amino acids long. The CDR3 coding sequence is TGTGCCAGCAGCTCCGGGACAGGGGAAGGTGGGGCCAACGTCCTGACTTTC. Protein product: CASSSGTGEGGANVLTF.

The chain combines TRBV11-2 with TRBJ1-2; TRBD1 matches at 9 bases. The V gene end was trimmed by 6 bases and the J gene end by 3 bases; junction bases not matched to a gene: 2. CDR3 length: 13 residues. Germline-derived CDR1 and CDR2 are SGHAT and FQNNGV. The CDR3 DNA reads as TGTGCCAGCAGTTGGGACAGGGACTATGGCTACACCTTC. Translating it yields CASSWDRDYGYTF.

The chain links TRBV19 to TRBJ2-2, with D maybe TRBD1 (6 bases). CDR3 length: 12 residues. The germline V gene encodes CDR1 LNHDA and CDR2 SQIVND (reference sequence). V lost 10 bases, J lost 3 bases, and 9 bases lay in between. CDR3 sequence (DNA): TGTGCCACCACAGGGTACACCGGGGAGCTGTTTTTT. This sequence encodes CATTGYTGELFF. Variable domain in full (rest from reference TRBV19 and TRBJ2-2): DGGITQSPKYLFRKEGQNVTLSCEQNLNHDAMYWYRQDPGQGLRLIYYSQIVNDFQKGDIAEGYSVSREKKESFPLTVTSAQKNPTAFYLCATTGYTGELFFGEGSRLTVL.

This clone has just a few counts. The chain is built from TRBV2 and TRBJ2-3; tentatively, D is TRBD1 (6 bases). This CDR3 is 16 amino acids long. Germline CDR1 and CDR2: SNHLY and FYNNEI. Between the trimmed V and J ends, which lost 2 bases and 1 base, there was a span of 13 bases. The CDR3 region has the DNA TGTGCCAGCAGTGAATTTTCAGGGGCTGGCACAGATACGCAGTATTTT. Translating gives CASSEFSGAGTDTQYF.

Remarks on this clone: One end of the junction varies from germline; a read error may be responsible. V is TRBV4-3 and J is TRBJ2-2; a possible D gene is TRBD2 (6 bases). Per germline, CDR1 LGHNA and CDR2 YSLEER. The CDR3 sequence is 16 residues long. CDR3 nucleotide sequence: TGCGCCAGCAGCCCGGGTGGAGCGGCTAACACCGGGGGGCTGTTTTTT. It yields the protein CASSPGGAANTGGLFF.

Sample share makes this clone medium-sized. The genes are TRBV6-1 and TRBJ2-2; TRBD2 matches 10 bases. Germline V CDR1 and CDR2: MNHNS, SASEGT. With V trimmed by 2 bases and J by 3 bases, 0 bases remained unmatched. The CDR3 runs to 15 residues. The DNA of the CDR3 is TGTGCCAGCAGTGAACTAGCGGGAGACACCGGGGAGCTGTTTTTT. This gives the protein CASSELAGDTGELFF.

Written as DNA, the CDR3 is TGCGCCAGCAGCTTGGATCCTAGTTTCCCCGGGGAGCTGTTTTTT. The encoded protein is CASSLDPSFPGELFF. The V call is TRBV5-1, the J call TRBJ2-2; D gene unclear. CDR3 length: 15 residues. Germline-derived CDR1 and CDR2 are SGHRS and YFSETQ. V was pared by 0 bases and J by 6 bases, with 12 bases between.

V usage is TRBV6-1 and J usage is TRBJ1-4; the match to TRBD1 covers 8 bases. The CDR3 has 14 residues. V shed 3 bases and J 8 bases; nucleotides not matched to a gene: 5. Looked up from germline, CDR1 is MNHNS and CDR2 is SASEGT. The CDR3 protein is CASSEDRVREKLFF. The CDR3 DNA reads as TGTGCCAGCAGTGAGGACAGGGTCCGAGAAAAACTGTTTTTT.

The chain is built from TRBV6-5 and TRBJ2-7; D is unclear. Per germline, CDR1 MNHEY and CDR2 SVGAGI. The CDR3 contains 14 residues. The V end lost 2 bases, the J end lost 5 bases, and 13 bases lay between the germline ends. The CDR3 sequence is CASSYGQNQDEQYF. CDR3 nucleotide sequence: TGTGCCAGCAGTTACGGCCAAAACCAGGACGAGCAGTACTTC.